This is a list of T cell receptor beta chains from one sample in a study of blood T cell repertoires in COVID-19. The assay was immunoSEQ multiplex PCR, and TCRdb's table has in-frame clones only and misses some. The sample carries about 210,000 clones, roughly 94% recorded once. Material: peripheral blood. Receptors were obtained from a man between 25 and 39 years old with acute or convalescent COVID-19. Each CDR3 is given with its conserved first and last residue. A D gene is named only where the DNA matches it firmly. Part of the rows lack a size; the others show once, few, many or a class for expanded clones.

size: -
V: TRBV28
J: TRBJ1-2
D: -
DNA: TGTGCCAGCAGTTTCGGTCTCTGGGACACATCTAACTATGGCTACACCTTC
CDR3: CASSFGLWDTSNYGYTF

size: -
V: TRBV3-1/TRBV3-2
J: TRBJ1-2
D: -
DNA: TGTGCCAGCAGCCAAGATAGTGGCGGGCGGCAGGCTGGCTACACCTTC
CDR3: CASSQDSGGRQAGYTF

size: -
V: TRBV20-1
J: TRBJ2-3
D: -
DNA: TGCAGTGCTCAAGCTTCGGATACGCAGTATTTT
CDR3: CSAQASDTQYF

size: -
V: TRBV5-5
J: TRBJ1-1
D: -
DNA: TGTGCCAGCAGCTTGGGGTTTCGAGGAGTGAACACTGAAGCTTTCTTT
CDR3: CASSLGFRGVNTEAFF

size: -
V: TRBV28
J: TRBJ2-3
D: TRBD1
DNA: TGTGCCAGCAGGACAGGGGCGTATAGCACAGATACGCAGTATTTT
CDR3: CASRTGAYSTDTQYF

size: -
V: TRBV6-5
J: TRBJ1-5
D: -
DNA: TGTGCCAGCAGTTTCCAGGGTTTCAATCAGCCCCAGCATTTT
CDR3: CASSFQGFNQPQHF

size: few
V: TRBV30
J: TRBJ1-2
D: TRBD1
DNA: TGTGCCTGGAGTGTCGGGACAGGGCTCTATGGCTACACCTTC
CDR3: CAWSVGTGLYGYTF

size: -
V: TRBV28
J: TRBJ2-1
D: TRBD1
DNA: TGTGCCAGCAGTTTCCAGGGGGTTGGCTACAATGAGCAGTTCTTC
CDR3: CASSFQGVGYNEQFF

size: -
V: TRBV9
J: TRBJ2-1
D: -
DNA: TGTGCCAGCAGCGTAGCAATAGCCACGGGGCAGTTCTTC
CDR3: CASSVAIATGQFF

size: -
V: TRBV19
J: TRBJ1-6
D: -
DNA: TGTGCCAGTAGTCTCGAGGTGGGACCCCTCCACTTT
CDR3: CASSLEVGPLHF

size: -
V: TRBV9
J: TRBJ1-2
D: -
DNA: TGTGCCAGCAGCTTTTATCGGGACTATGGCTACACCTTC
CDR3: CASSFYRDYGYTF

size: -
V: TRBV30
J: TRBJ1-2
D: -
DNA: TGTGCCTGGAGTGTAAGCAGGGAAAATGGCTACACCTTC
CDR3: CAWSVSRENGYTF

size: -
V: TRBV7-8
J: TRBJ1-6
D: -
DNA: TGTGCCAGCAGCTTAGACGGTCGTTCACCCCTCCACTTT
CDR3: CASSLDGRSPLHF

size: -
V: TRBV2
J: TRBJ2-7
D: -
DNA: TGTGCCAGCAGTAGCGCCGGGACACCCTACGAGCAGTACTTC
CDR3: CASSSAGTPYEQYF

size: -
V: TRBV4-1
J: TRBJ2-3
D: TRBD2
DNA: TGCGCCAGCAGCCAAACAGGGCTAGCGGGGGGCGCTAGCACAGATACGCAGTATTTT
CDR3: CASSQTGLAGGASTDTQYF

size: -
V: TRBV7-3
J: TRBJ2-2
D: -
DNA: TGTGCCAGCAGCGCAGGGTCCGGGGAGCTGTTTTTT
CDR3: CASSAGSGELFF

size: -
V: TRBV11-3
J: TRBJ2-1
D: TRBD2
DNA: TGTGCCAGCAGCCCGGGACTAGCGGGGAGCAACCAGTTCTTC
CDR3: CASSPGLAGSNQFF

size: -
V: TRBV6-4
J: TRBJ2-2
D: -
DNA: TGTGCCAGCAGGACTGACAGGAACACCGGGGAGCTGTTTTTT
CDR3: CASRTDRNTGELFF

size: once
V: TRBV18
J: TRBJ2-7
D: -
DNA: TGTGCCAGCTCATCCTCGCGGTACGAGCAGTACTTC
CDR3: CASSSSRYEQYF

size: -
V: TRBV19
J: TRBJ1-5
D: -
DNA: TGTGCCAGTAGTATTGGTGGAGTGGATCAGCCCCAGCATTTT
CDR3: CASSIGGVDQPQHF

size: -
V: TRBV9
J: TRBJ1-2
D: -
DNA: TGTGCCAGCAGCGTCGACAGTAGAAGCTATGGCTACACCTTC
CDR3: CASSVDSRSYGYTF

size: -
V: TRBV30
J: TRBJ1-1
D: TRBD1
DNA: TGTGCCCTAAGGAGGACAGGGCCGAACACTGAAGCTTTCTTT
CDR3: CALRRTGPNTEAFF

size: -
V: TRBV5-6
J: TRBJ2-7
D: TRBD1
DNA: TGTGCCAGCAGCTTCTCTCGGGACAGGGAGGCTGAGCAGTACTTC
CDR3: CASSFSRDREAEQYF

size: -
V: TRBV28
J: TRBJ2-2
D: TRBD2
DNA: TGTGCCAGCAGGTGGGGGGGAGGCCCTAACACCGGGGAGCTGTTTTTT
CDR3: CASRWGGGPNTGELFF

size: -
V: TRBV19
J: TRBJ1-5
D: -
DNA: TGTGCCAGTAGTATATTGAGAAGAGATCAGCCCCAGCATTTT
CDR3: CASSILRRDQPQHF

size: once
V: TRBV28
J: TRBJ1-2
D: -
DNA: TGTGCCAGCTCCCAGGCAGGTTTCTCTGGCTACACCTTC
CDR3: CASSQAGFSGYTF

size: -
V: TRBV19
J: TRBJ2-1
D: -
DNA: TGTGCCAGTAGTACAACGGGGAGAGTGAGGAATGAGCAGTTCTTC
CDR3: CASSTTGRVRNEQFF